Included here is one T cell receptor beta chain sequence, with context. Its antigen is not yet known. Base-call qualities are not available, and no considerably larger clone is one nucleotide away. The library came from the immunoSEQ multiplex PCR assay. For TCR sequencing, RNA was extracted from every sample and reverse transcribed into cDNA to serve as template. SuperScript III was used for first-strand cDNA synthesis, primed with a 2:1 mix of oligo-dT and random hexamers. A synthetic immune receptor repertoire was used to gauge amplification bias, and whatever bias remained was removed computationally. The paper's processing steps were these. Raw reads were preprocessed for error removal, and CDR3 was defined according to IMGT conventions as running from the conserved cysteine to phenylalanine. To get clonality, Shannon entropy was normalized by log2 of the number of productive unique TCRs and the result was subtracted from 1. CD4 or CD8 identity of scalp clones was inferred by cross-referencing scalp TCRbeta sequences with sorted blood CD4 and CD8 repertoires. As stored in TCRdb, this immuneACCESS dataset retains in-frame rearrangements with V and J assigned. A fraction of the clones does not appear; measured against another copy, unresolved V genes explain less than half of the discrepancy, and the remainder lacks a known reason. Clone size and the V and J calls come from that table; the DNA yielded D and trimming. Within this sample are fewer than 200,000 clones, with under 60% of them counted one time only. The top ten clones comprise roughly 12% of the sample.

Looking up the germline V gene yields CDR1 LGHNA and CDR2 YNFKEQ. V is cut by 4 bases and J by 1 base, and the space between the germline ends is 7 bases. The CDR3 sequence holds 13 residues, the cysteine and phenylalanine included. CDR3 DNA is the only sequence kept; it has 39 bases, read in frame from the first base. The sample belongs to a study of CD8+ T cells in alopecia areata (dated by TCRdb to 2016 to 2019). Notes on the research overall: The treated patients, all with moderate-to-severe alopecia areata, were enrolled in an open-label pilot trial of oral tofacitinib given at 5 to 10 mg twice daily. Tofacitinib was administered for 6 to 18 months, and 6 months of follow-up off drug were then conducted to assess delayed response and recurrence. Disease severity in treated patients was measured with the SALT score, which quantifies the percentage of affected scalp surface area. High-throughput TCRbeta sequencing was used to examine T cell clonal expansion in alopecia areata in both the C3H/HeJ mouse model and human patients. On the human side, TCRbeta sequencing was run on scalp tissue and on sorted CD4+ and CD8+ peripheral blood T cells from healthy controls and from alopecia areata patients with either patchy or totalis/universalis disease. Tofacitinib-treated patients had biopsies at baseline and at 4 and 24 weeks of treatment, with a later scalp biopsy in several patients. Scalp clonality was compared among normal scalp (n=4), patchy alopecia areata scalp (n=8), and alopecia totalis/universalis scalp (n=8). RNA was obtained with the PAXgene miRNA kit for fixed scalp, the miRNeasy kit for PBMCs, and the RNeasy kit for mouse skin. TCRbeta CDR3 regions were amplified by immunoSEQ multiplex PCR with 35 Vbeta forward and 13 Jbeta reverse primers. Broader findings and caveats from the paper: Shared TCR sequences between patients were less evident than in mice, which may be partly attributable to HLA diversity in the patient population. With tofacitinib, both scalp clonality and the number of expanded CD8+ clones among the top 100 scalp clones went down significantly. Because the treated cohort was small and had only one nonresponder, larger studies are needed to examine links between baseline CD8+ expansion and response. During tofacitinib treatment, many expanded lesional clones remained in scalp and blood, and this persistence may partly explain relapse after treatment is stopped. Compared with normal scalp, lesional scalp had higher clonality and more expanded CD8+ clones, particularly in alopecia totalis/universalis, a pattern that suggests antigenic drive. Scalp TCR repertoire analysis is complicated because resident alphabeta T cells in normal human skin are also sequenced, whereas mouse skin is dominated by gammadelta T cells.

Reading the label with the study, this specimen's time point is: 24 weeks on oral tofacitinib. Taken with the paper, the label for treatment or condition translates to: oral pan-JAK inhibitor, 5-10 mg twice daily. From alopecia areata patients, peripheral blood was collected along with lesional scalp punch biopsies. PBMCs were separated by density centrifugation and stained for CD3, CD4 and CD8, after which CD4+ and CD8+ T cells were sorted on a FACSAria. The sequence is built from TRBV4-2 and TRBJ1-1; no D segment can be confidently identified. The source is a human donor with alopecia areata. Sequenced here: CD8+ T cells sorted from blood, sampled at week 24, from a patient treated with tofacitinib. The CDR3 region: CASSRGRNTEAFF. The nucleotide sequence reads TGTGCCAGCAGCCGTGGGAGGAACACTGAAGCTTTCTTT.